Listed below are T cell receptor beta chains from one sample, sequenced in a study of cytomegalovirus exposure and HLA in healthy donors. Measured with immunoSEQ multiplex PCR; TCRdb has only the in-frame clones, and not every one. The table has about 140,000 clones, roughly four fifths seen once. Sequencing was done on a sample of PBMCs. The receptors were gathered from a man aged 18 to 30 in good health and CMV-seropositive. CDR3s include the opening cysteine and the closing phenylalanine or tryptophan. D genes are given only for firm matches. A row's size may be missing; if present it is once, few, many or a size class.

>TRBV4-1|15|TRBJ2-7|-|-
TGCGCCAGCAGCCAAGATTGGGGCGAGGCCTACGAGCAGTACTTC
CASSQDWGEAYEQYF
>TRBV5-4|12|TRBJ2-3|-|-
TGTGCCAGCAGCGCGGTAGGAGATACGCAGTATTTT
CASSAVGDTQYF
>TRBV29-1|13|TRBJ2-7|-|-
TGCAGCGGGAAGGGGGGGGACAATTACGAGCAGTACTTC
CSGKGGDNYEQYF
>TRBV13|16|TRBJ1-2|-|once
TGTGCCAGCAGCTTAGGTAGAGACACCTTTAACTATGGCTACACCTTC
CASSLGRDTFNYGYTF
>TRBV9|14|TRBJ2-7|-|-
TGTGCCAGCAGCGTAGAAGGACATTTCTACGAGCAGTACTTC
CASSVEGHFYEQYF
>TRBV6-5|16|TRBJ1-2|TRBD1|-
TGTGCCAGCAGTTACAGGAGGCAGGGGGGTAACTATGGCTACACCTTC
CASSYRRQGGNYGYTF
>TRBV15|13|TRBJ1-5|-|few
TGTGCCTCAACAGGGTACGGCAATCAGCCCCAGCATTTT
CASTGYGNQPQHF
>TRBV28|12|TRBJ2-7|-|-
TGTGCCGCTTCAGGGGTGGCCTACGAGCAGTACTTC
CAASGVAYEQYF
>TRBV27|13|TRBJ1-5|TRBD1|-
TGTGCCAGCAGTGGACAGGGGGGTCAGCCCCAGCATTTT
CASSGQGGQPQHF
>TRBV27|16|TRBJ2-1|-|-
TGTGCCAGCAGTTTAAGCGACCGGAGGGCCTACAATGAGCAGTTCTTC
CASSLSDRRAYNEQFF
>TRBV4-1|13|TRBJ2-5|-|-
TGCGCCAGCAGCCAAGGCTTGAGAGAGACCCAGTACTTC
CASSQGLRETQYF
>TRBV2|12|TRBJ2-7|-|once
TGTGCCAGCAGTGTTGAGGGCTACGAGCAGTACTTC
CASSVEGYEQYF
>TRBV6-1|11|TRBJ1-2|-|few
TGTGCCAGCAGTTACAGGAGTGGCTACACCTTC
CASSYRSGYTF
>TRBV9|15|TRBJ1-2|-|-
TGTGCCAGCAGCGTACCTAGCAAGGAGAACTATGGCTACACCTTC
CASSVPSKENYGYTF
>TRBV6-1|15|TRBJ2-4|TRBD2|-
TGTGCCAGCAAAGTAGCGGGAGGGGGGAAAAACATTCAGTACTTC
CASKVAGGGKNIQYF
>TRBV6-6|15|TRBJ2-5|-|once
TGTGCCAGCAGTTACTCGAATGAGTACCAAGAGACCCAGTACTTC
CASSYSNEYQETQYF
>TRBV28|12|TRBJ1-1|TRBD1|-
TGTGCCAGCAGTTTGGGGACAGCAGAAGCTTTCTTT
CASSLGTAEAFF
>TRBV11-2|14|TRBJ2-7|-|-
TGTGCCAGCAGCTTAGCGGACACATCCTACGAGCAGTACTTC
CASSLADTSYEQYF
>TRBV5-1|15|TRBJ2-1|-|-
TGCGCCAGCCGAACGGCGGGCTACTCCTACAATGAGCAGTTCTTC
CASRTAGYSYNEQFF
>TRBV6-5|16|TRBJ2-5|TRBD1|few
TGTGCCAGCAGTTACCATGGGACAGGGGTTGGAGAGACCCAGTACTTC
CASSYHGTGVGETQYF
>TRBV7-9|14|TRBJ2-3|TRBD1|-
TGTGCCAGCAGCTGGCAGGGGGCAGGGGATACGCAGTATTTT
CASSWQGAGDTQYF
>TRBV30|13|TRBJ2-2|-|once
TGTGCCTGGAGTGTACAAGGGGCTGGGGAGCTGTTTTTT
CAWSVQGAGELFF
>TRBV29-1|14|TRBJ2-1|TRBD1|-
TGCAGCGTTGTCGCACAGGGGGTCTACAATGAGCAGTTCTTC
CSVVAQGVYNEQFF
>TRBV28|14|TRBJ1-5|-|-
TGTGCCAGCAGTTTGGAACAGGGCGGTCAGCCCCAGCATTTT
CASSLEQGGQPQHF
>TRBV29-1|13|TRBJ1-1|-|-
TGCAGCGTTGATAGGGGGGGAGGCACTGAAGCTTTCTTT
CSVDRGGGTEAFF
>TRBV4-1|17|TRBJ2-5|-|-
TGCGCCAGCAGCCCTCCCAAGGGGGGGCGCAAACAAGAGACCCAGTACTTC
CASSPPKGGRKQETQYF
>TRBV5-1|15|TRBJ2-2|TRBD2|-
TGCGCCAGCACCCTAGCGGGGGCGAACACCGGGGAGCTGTTTTTT
CASTLAGANTGELFF
>TRBV2|14|TRBJ2-2|-|-
TGTGCCGGAAGCAATCGGGGTCCCCCCGGGGAGCTGTTTTTT
CAGSNRGPPGELFF
>TRBV6-1|14|TRBJ1-1|TRBD1|once
TGTGCCAGCAGATACACAGGGGCGAACACTGAAGCTTTCTTT
CASRYTGANTEAFF
>TRBV28|18|TRBJ2-5|TRBD2|-
TGTGCCAGCAGCCCGAGCGGACTAGCGGGACTACGGCAAGAGACCCAGTACTTC
CASSPSGLAGLRQETQYF
>TRBV9|15|TRBJ2-3|-|few
TGTGCCAGCAGCGTAGAGGAGGGAGTCAAAGATACGCAGTATTTT
CASSVEEGVKDTQYF
>TRBV29-1|11|TRBJ2-1|-|once
TGCAGCGTGGGGGGGGCCCTTGAGCAGTTCTTC
CSVGGALEQFF
>TRBV6-5|12|TRBJ1-2|-|-
TGTGCCAGCAGTTCGACAACGAGAGGCTACACCTTC
CASSSTTRGYTF
>TRBV27|15|TRBJ2-1|TRBD1|-
TGTGCCAGCAGGCCAGAGGGACAGGCGTACAATGAGCAGTTCTTC
CASRPEGQAYNEQFF
>TRBV27|11|TRBJ2-1|-|-
TGTGCCAGCAGTTTGCGGGATGAGCAGTTCTTC
CASSLRDEQFF
>TRBV5-1|14|TRBJ2-7|-|once
TGCGCCAGCAGCTTGGTCGTCAGTCCCTACGAGCAGTACTTC
CASSLVVSPYEQYF
>TRBV5-6|15|TRBJ2-7|-|-
TGTGCCAGCAGCTCCGCCCCTGGGGCCTCCTACGAGCAGTACTTC
CASSSAPGASYEQYF
>TRBV19|12|TRBJ1-1|-|-
TGTGCCAGTATCACAGGGAACACTGAAGCTTTCTTT
CASITGNTEAFF
>TRBV27|15|TRBJ2-6|-|once
TGTGCCAGTTGCTTCCGGGGCTCTGGGGCCAACGTCCTGACTTTC
CASCFRGSGANVLTF
>TRBV6-1|11|TRBJ1-1|-|few
TGTGCCAGCAGTGACATATCAGGGGCTTTCTTT
CASSDISGAFF
>TRBV19|16|TRBJ2-1|TRBD2|-
TGTGCCAGTAGTCCTACCGGGACTAGCGGGAACAGTGAGCAGTTCTTC
CASSPTGTSGNSEQFF
>TRBV28|14|TRBJ2-7|-|-
TGTGCCAGCAGTCAGTATAACAGGGTGGACGAGCAGTACTTC
CASSQYNRVDEQYF
>TRBV29-1|14|TRBJ2-7|TRBD1|-
TGCAGCGTTGGGGGGAGCCAGGGGGCGCGAGAGCAGTACTTC
CSVGGSQGAREQYF
>TRBV5-1|16|TRBJ1-3|TRBD1|-
TGCGCCAGCAGCCGCGGACAGGCCCACTCTGGAAACACCATATATTTT
CASSRGQAHSGNTIYF
>TRBV19|17|TRBJ2-7|-|-
TGTGCCAGTAGTATTTTTTCCGGGGGACCCAGCTCCTACGAGCAGTACTTC
CASSIFSGGPSSYEQYF
>TRBV30|15|TRBJ2-1|TRBD2|few
TGTGCCTGGAGTGTAGGTAGCGGGAGGTTAAATGAGCAGTTCTTC
CAWSVGSGRLNEQFF
>TRBV15|16|TRBJ1-2|-|-
TGTGCCACCAGCAGCCCCAAGCAGGGGCCCAACTATGGCTACACCTTC
CATSSPKQGPNYGYTF